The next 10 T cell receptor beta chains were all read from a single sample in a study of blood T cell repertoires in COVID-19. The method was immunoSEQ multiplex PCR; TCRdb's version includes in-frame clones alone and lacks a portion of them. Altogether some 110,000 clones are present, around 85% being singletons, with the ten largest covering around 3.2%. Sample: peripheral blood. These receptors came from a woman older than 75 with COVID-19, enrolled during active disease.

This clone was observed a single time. The CDR3 spells CASSPDINQPQHF. CDR3 nucleotide sequence: TGTGCCAGCTCACCAGACATCAATCAGCCCCAGCATTTT. The chain links TRBV18 to TRBJ1-5; the D is unclear. Trimming cost V 2 bases and J 3 bases, with 5 bases left between them. Per germline, CDR1 KGHSH and CDR2 LQKENI. This CDR3 contains 13 residues.

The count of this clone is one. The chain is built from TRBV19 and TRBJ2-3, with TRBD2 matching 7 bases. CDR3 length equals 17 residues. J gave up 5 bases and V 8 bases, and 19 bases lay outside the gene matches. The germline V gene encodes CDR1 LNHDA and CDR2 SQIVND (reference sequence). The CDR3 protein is CASPPAERDPLGDTQYF. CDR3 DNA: TGTGCCAGTCCCCCGGCCGAGCGGGACCCTCTGGGAGATACGCAGTATTTT.

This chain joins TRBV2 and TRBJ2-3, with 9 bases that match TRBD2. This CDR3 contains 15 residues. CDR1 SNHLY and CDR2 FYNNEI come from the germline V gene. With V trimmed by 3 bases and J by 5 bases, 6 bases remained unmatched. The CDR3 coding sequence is TGTGCCAGCAGTGACCCTAGCGGGATAGGAGATACGCAGTATTTT. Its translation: CASSDPSGIGDTQYF.

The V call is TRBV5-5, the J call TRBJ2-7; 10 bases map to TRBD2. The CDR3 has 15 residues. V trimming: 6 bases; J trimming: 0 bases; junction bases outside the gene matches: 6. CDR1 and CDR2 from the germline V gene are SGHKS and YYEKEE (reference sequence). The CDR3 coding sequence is TGTGCCAGCACCAAGGGGACTAGCGCCTCCTACGAGCAGTACTTC. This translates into CASTKGTSASYEQYF.

CDR3 protein: CASSPILGQSSGNTIYF. Written as DNA, the CDR3 is TGTGCCAGCAGCCCCATTCTCGGACAGAGCTCTGGAAACACCATATATTTT. V usage is TRBV9 and J usage is TRBJ1-3, with D possibly matching TRBD1 (6 bases). From germline, CDR1 is SGDLS and CDR2 YYNGEE. The length of the CDR3 is 17 residues. Trimming took 4 bases from V and 0 from J, leaving 17 bases between them.

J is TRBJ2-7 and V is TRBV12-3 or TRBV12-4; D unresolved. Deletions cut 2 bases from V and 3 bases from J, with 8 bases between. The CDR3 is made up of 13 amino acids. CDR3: CASSLSQVYEQYF. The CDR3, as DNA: TGTGCCAGCAGTTTAAGCCAGGTCTACGAGCAGTACTTC.

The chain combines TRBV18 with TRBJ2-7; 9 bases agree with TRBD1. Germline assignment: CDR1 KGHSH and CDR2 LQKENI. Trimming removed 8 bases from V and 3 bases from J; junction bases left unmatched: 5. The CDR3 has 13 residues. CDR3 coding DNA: TGTGCCAGCGCGGGGACAGGGTACTACGAGCAGTACTTC. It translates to CASAGTGYYEQYF.

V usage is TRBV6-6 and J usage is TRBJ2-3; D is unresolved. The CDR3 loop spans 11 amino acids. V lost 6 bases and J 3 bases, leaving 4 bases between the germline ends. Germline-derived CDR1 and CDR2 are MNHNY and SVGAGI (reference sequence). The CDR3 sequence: CASSPTDTQYF. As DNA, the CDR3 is TGTGCCAGCAGCCCAACAGATACGCAGTATTTT.

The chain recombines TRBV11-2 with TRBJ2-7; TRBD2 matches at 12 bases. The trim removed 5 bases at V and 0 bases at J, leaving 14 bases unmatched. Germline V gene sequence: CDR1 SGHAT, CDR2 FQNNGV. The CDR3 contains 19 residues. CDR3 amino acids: CASSPSMTSGSASSYEQYF. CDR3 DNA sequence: TGTGCCAGCAGCCCATCCATGACTAGCGGGAGTGCGAGCTCCTACGAGCAGTACTTC.

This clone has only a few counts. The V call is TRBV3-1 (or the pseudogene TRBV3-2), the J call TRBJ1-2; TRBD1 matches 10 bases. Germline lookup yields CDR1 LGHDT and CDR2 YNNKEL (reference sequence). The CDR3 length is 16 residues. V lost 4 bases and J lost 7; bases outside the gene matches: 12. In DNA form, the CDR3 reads TGTGCCAGCAGCCCTGGGACAGGGGATTTTGGGAGTGGCTACACCTTC. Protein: CASSPGTGDFGSGYTF.